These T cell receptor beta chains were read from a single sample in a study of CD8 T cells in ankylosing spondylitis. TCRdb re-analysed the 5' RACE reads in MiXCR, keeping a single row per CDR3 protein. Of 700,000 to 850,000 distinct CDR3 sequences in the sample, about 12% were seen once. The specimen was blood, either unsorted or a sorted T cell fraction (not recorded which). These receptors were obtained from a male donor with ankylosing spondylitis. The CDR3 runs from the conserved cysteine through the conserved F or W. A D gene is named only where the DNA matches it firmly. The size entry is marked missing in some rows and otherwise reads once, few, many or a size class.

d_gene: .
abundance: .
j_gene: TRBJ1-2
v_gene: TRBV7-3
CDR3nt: TGTGCCAGCAGCTTAACTTATTCCGGGGACGGATCCGGCTACACCTTC
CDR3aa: CASSLTYSGDGSGYTF

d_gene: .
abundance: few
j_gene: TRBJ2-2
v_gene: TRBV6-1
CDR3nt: TGTGCCAGCAGGGTCGGACAGCCACCGAACACCGGGGAGCTGTTTTTT
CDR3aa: CASRVGQPPNTGELFF

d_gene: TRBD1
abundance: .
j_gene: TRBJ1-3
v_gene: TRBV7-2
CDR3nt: TGTGCCAGCAGCCGCGGACAGGGAAGCTCTGGAAACACCATATATTTT
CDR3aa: CASSRGQGSSGNTIYF

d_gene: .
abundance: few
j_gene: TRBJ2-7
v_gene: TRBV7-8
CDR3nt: TGTGCCAGCAGCTTATTTTCGTATTACGAGCAGTACTTC
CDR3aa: CASSLFSYYEQYF

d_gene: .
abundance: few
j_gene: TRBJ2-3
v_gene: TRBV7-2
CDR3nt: TGTGCCAGCAGCCTTAGCGGGACAGCAGATACGCAGTATTTT
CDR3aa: CASSLSGTADTQYF

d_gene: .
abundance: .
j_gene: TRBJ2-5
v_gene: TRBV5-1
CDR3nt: TGCGCCAGCAGCCACCCCGACAGGACGAGGGAGACCCAGTACTTC
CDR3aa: CASSHPDRTRETQYF

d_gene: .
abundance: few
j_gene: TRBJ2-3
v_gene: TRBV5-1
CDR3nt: TGCGCCAGCAGCAAACTTCTATTCACAGATACGCAGTATTTT
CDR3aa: CASSKLLFTDTQYF

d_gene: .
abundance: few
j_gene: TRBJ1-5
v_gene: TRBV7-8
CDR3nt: TGTGCCAGCAGCTCTGACGTTCAGGCTGTCGGCAATCAGCCCCAGCATTTT
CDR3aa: CASSSDVQAVGNQPQHF

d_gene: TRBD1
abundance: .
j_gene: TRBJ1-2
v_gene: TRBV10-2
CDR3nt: TGCGCCAGCAGCGGCCCGGGACAGGGGACCTATGGCTACACCTTC
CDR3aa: CASSGPGQGTYGYTF

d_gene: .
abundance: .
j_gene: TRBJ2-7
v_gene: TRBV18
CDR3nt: TGTGCCAGCTCCCTAACTAGTTCCCCCGAGCAGTACTTC
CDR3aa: CASSLTSSPEQYF

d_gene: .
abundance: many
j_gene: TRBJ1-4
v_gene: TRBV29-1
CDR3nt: TGCAGCGTTGCCCCAACAGGGATGGGAGAAAAACTGTTTTTT
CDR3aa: CSVAPTGMGEKLFF

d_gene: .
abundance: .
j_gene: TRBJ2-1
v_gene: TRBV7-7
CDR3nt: TGTGCTAGCAGCCTCGCGGAGGACAATGAGCAGTTCTTC
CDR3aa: CASSLAEDNEQFF

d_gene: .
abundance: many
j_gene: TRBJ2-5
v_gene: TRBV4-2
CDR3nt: TGTGCCAGCAGCCAACGCGGAGGGACCCAGTACTTC
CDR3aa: CASSQRGGTQYF

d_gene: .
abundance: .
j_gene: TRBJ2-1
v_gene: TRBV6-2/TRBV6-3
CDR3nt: TGTGCCAGCAGTTACTATGGGGGGACCGCCTACAATGAGCAGTTCTTC
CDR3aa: CASSYYGGTAYNEQFF

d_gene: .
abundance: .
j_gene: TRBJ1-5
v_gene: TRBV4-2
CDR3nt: TGTGCCAGCAGTGGACAGCCAAATCAGCCCCAGCATTTT
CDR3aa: CASSGQPNQPQHF

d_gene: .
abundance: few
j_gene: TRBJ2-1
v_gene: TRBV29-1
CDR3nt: TGCAGCGTTGAAGATGAGGCGGAATACAATGAGCAGTTCTTC
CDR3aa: CSVEDEAEYNEQFF